This record concerns one T cell receptor (beta chain) sequence. The V end lost 0 bases, the J end lost 2 bases, and 28 bases lay between the germline ends. The V gene's germline CDR1 is MGHRA and CDR2 YSYEKL. The CDR3 contains 21 residues. Assay: immunoSEQ multiplex PCR; the TCRdb copy retains only in-frame clones and omits some. The table includes millions of clones, about 92% detected once. This sample was included in a study of shared clonotypes between healthy human individuals. The sample was naive CD4+ T cells sorted from blood. Subset in this sample: CD45RA+ positively selected. The TCR was taken from a man younger than 30 in good health. The chain couples TRBV4-1 to TRBJ2-5; D may be TRBD2 (6 bases). The CDR3 loop reads CASSQELAAGSIADLQETQYF. CDR3 coding DNA: TGCGCCAGCAGCCAAGAATTGGCGGCCGGGTCGATAGCGGATTTACAAGAGACCCAGTACTTC.